These T cell receptor beta chains were read from a single sample in a study of cytomegalovirus exposure and HLA in healthy donors. The method was immunoSEQ multiplex PCR; TCRdb's version includes in-frame clones alone and lacks a portion of them. The profile shows 130,000 to 150,000 clones, over 80% of them singletons. The sequenced sample consisted of PBMCs. These receptor sequences come from a man between 18 and 35 years old in good health and CMV-seropositive. The CDR3 runs from the conserved cysteine through the conserved F or W. The D gene is left open where the match is weak. A clone size is listed for some rows: how often the clone was seen (once, few, many), or a class if it is expanded.

CDR3 length	D gene	clone size	V gene	J gene	CDR3 DNA	CDR3 protein
13	-	-	TRBV19	TRBJ1-1	TGTGCCAGTATGGGACTCCCGGACACTGAAGCTTTCTTT	CASMGLPDTEAFF
16	TRBD2	-	TRBV15	TRBJ2-3	TGTGCCACCAGCAGGAAAGCGGGACTAAGCACAGATACGCAGTATTTT	CATSRKAGLSTDTQYF
12	-	-	TRBV2	TRBJ2-1	TGTGCCAGCCAAAAACAGGGTCGTGAGCAGTTCTTC	CASQKQGREQFF
18	TRBD1	-	TRBV30	TRBJ1-5	TGTGCCTGGAGTCGACCCCGGGACAGTTTTTATAGCAATCAGCCCCAGCATTTT	CAWSRPRDSFYSNQPQHF
13	-	-	TRBV6-5	TRBJ1-2	TGTGCCAGCAGTTACTCGAAAGCGCGCGACTACACCTTC	CASSYSKARDYTF
15	TRBD2	-	TRBV19	TRBJ2-7	TGTGCCAGTAGTAGCGGGACTAGCCAAACCTACGAGCAGTACTTC	CASSSGTSQTYEQYF
13	-	-	TRBV27	TRBJ2-7	TGTGCCAGCAGCCGATACGGAGGATACGAGCAGTACTTC	CASSRYGGYEQYF
13	TRBD1	-	TRBV27	TRBJ2-5	TGTGCCAGCAGTTCCACAGGGGAAGGGACCCAGTACTTC	CASSSTGEGTQYF
13	TRBD1	-	TRBV6-6	TRBJ2-1	TGTGCCAGCAGTCCGACCGGGACAGCTGAGCAGTTCTTC	CASSPTGTAEQFF
15	TRBD1	-	TRBV11-2	TRBJ2-7	TGTGCCAGCAGCCTAGGACAGGGGGGAGCTTACGAGCAGTACTTC	CASSLGQGGAYEQYF
13	TRBD1	-	TRBV5-1	TRBJ2-3	TGCGCCAGCAGGGGACAGGGAATGGATACGCAGTATTTT	CASRGQGMDTQYF
17	TRBD1	-	TRBV28	TRBJ1-1	TGTGCCAGCAGTTCCTCGGGACAGGGAGTGCGGAACACTGAAGCTTTCTTT	CASSSSGQGVRNTEAFF
13	-	-	TRBV25-1	TRBJ1-1	TGTGCCACCAAAGAAGGGGTGAACACTGAAGCTTTCTTT	CATKEGVNTEAFF
15	-	-	TRBV7-2	TRBJ1-1	TGTGCCAGCAGCTCGTCTCAGCGTCTGAACACTGAAGCTTTCTTT	CASSSSQRLNTEAFF
15	TRBD1	few	TRBV2	TRBJ1-4	TGTGCCAGCAGGACTCAGGGGGCTAAGAGTGAAAAACTGTTTTTT	CASRTQGAKSEKLFF
12	-	-	TRBV2	TRBJ2-7	TGTGCCAGCAGTCCGACAGGCTACGAGCAGTACTTC	CASSPTGYEQYF
16	-	-	TRBV4-2	TRBJ2-7	TGTGCCAGCAGCCAAGATTTTCCACTACTGATGGACGAGCAGTACTTC	CASSQDFPLLMDEQYF
14	-	-	TRBV10-2	TRBJ2-7	TGCGCCAGCAGTGAGACAGAAGATAACTTTAAGCAGTACTTC	CASSETEDNFKQYF
16	-	-	TRBV19	TRBJ1-2	TGTGCCAGTAGTATCAAAACGGGGTCTACTGGTCGTGGCTACACCTTC	CASSIKTGSTGRGYTF
12	TRBD1	once	TRBV29-1	TRBJ2-7	TGCAGCGGTCGACAGGGGGCATACGAGCAGTACTTC	CSGRQGAYEQYF
17	-	-	TRBV2	TRBJ1-1	TGTGCCAGCTCACCCCTCTCTGCTCTGGGCTTGAACACTGAAGCTTTCTTT	CASSPLSALGLNTEAFF
15	TRBD1	-	TRBV10-3	TRBJ1-3	TGTGCCACCCAGGGACAGCTGATCTCTGGAAACACCATATATTTT	CATQGQLISGNTIYF
16	TRBD2	-	TRBV7-6	TRBJ2-1	TGTGCCAGCAGCCAACTAGCGGGAGGGCCGTACAATGAGCAGTTCTTC	CASSQLAGGPYNEQFF
14	TRBD1	-	TRBV5-1	TRBJ1-5	TGCGCCAGCAGCTTCGGGACAGGGGTTCAGCCCCAGCATTTT	CASSFGTGVQPQHF
13	TRBD2	-	TRBV6-5	TRBJ2-7	TGTGCCACCAGGGACCCCAGCGGGAACGAGCAGTACTTC	CATRDPSGNEQYF
13	-	-	TRBV2	TRBJ1-1	TGTGCCAGCAGTGACGACAGCAACACTGAAGCTTTCTTT	CASSDDSNTEAFF
15	-	-	TRBV6-4	TRBJ2-1	TGTGCCAGCAGTGACTCGAGTCGGGAGTCCAATGAGCAGTTCTTC	CASSDSSRESNEQFF
14	-	-	TRBV5-1	TRBJ1-3	TGCGCCAGCAGCCCGGGATCACCGGGAAACACCATATATTTT	CASSPGSPGNTIYF
15	-	-	TRBV7-6	TRBJ2-7	TGTGCCAGCAGCCCCCAGGGAATCGGCTCCTACGAGCAGTACTTC	CASSPQGIGSYEQYF
16	TRBD1	-	TRBV5-6	TRBJ1-2	TGTGCCAGCAGTCAAGAATCACAGGGGGCATGGTATGGCTACACCTTC	CASSQESQGAWYGYTF
14	-	-	TRBV21-1	TRBJ2-7	TGTGCCAGCAGTCTTAGCGGGAGACCCCACGAGCAGTACTTC	CASSLSGRPHEQYF
14	TRBD2	-	TRBV28	TRBJ2-7	TGTGCCAGCAGTTTACGGGGACTACCCGGCGAGCAGTACTTC	CASSLRGLPGEQYF
15	TRBD1	-	TRBV4-2	TRBJ1-2	TGTGCCAGCAGCCACGCCTCCGGGACAGAATTTGGCTACACCTTC	CASSHASGTEFGYTF
14	-	few	TRBV13	TRBJ2-5	TGTGCCAGCAGCCTTTTAGGGGACAAAGAGACCCAGTACTTC	CASSLLGDKETQYF
17	TRBD2	-	TRBV4-1	TRBJ2-7	TGCGCCAGCAGCCAAGAACGACTAGCGGGAGGGCAAAACGAGCAGTACTTC	CASSQERLAGGQNEQYF
12	-	-	TRBV13	TRBJ2-1	TGTGCCAGCAGCTTACACGGTAATGAGCAGTTCTTC	CASSLHGNEQFF
17	TRBD2	-	TRBV15	TRBJ2-4	TGTGCCACCGCGCCGCTTGTTTCCGGGGGGACCAAAAACATTCAGTACTTC	CATAPLVSGGTKNIQYF
13	TRBD1	-	TRBV2	TRBJ1-5	TGTGCCAGCAGTTTCCAGGGGGGTCAGCCCCAGCATTTT	CASSFQGGQPQHF
15	TRBD2	-	TRBV7-6	TRBJ2-7	TGTGCCAGCAGCTTAATAGCGGGAGGGCCTAGAGAGCAGTACTTC	CASSLIAGGPREQYF
12	-	-	TRBV5-4	TRBJ2-7	TGTGCCAGCAGCTTCGACAGTGGAGAGCAGTACTTC	CASSFDSGEQYF
13	-	-	TRBV6-1	TRBJ1-2	TGTGCCAGCACGGGGGGGAGCGGCTATGGCTACACCTTC	CASTGGSGYGYTF
14	-	-	TRBV6-5	TRBJ1-1	TGTGCCAGCAGTTACTCCGAGCGGAACACTGAAGCTTTCTTT	CASSYSERNTEAFF
14	-	-	TRBV28	TRBJ1-1	TGTGCCAGCAGCCTCCCCCCGAGGAACACTGAAGCTTTCTTT	CASSLPPRNTEAFF
14	-	-	TRBV6-6	TRBJ1-1	TGTGCCAGCAGACCTCTATCGATGAACACTGAAGCTTTCTTT	CASRPLSMNTEAFF
14	TRBD1	-	TRBV30	TRBJ1-5	TGTGCCTGGGGCCCCGGACAGGGGTATCAGCCCCAGCATTTT	CAWGPGQGYQPQHF
14	-	-	TRBV18	TRBJ1-2	TGTGCCAGCTCGGAACGGCAAGCGGTCTATGGCTACACCTTC	CASSERQAVYGYTF
14	TRBD2	-	TRBV30	TRBJ2-1	TGTGCCTGGACTCTAGCGGGAGGTTACAATGAGCAGTTCTTC	CAWTLAGGYNEQFF
14	-	-	TRBV5-1	TRBJ1-2	TGCGCCAGCAGCTTTAGTACAGGGAGAAATGGCTACACCTTC	CASSFSTGRNGYTF
16	TRBD2	-	TRBV15	TRBJ2-1	TGTGCCACCAGCAGGGCGACTAGCGGGCTTTTCAATGAGCAGTTCTTC	CATSRATSGLFNEQFF